These T cell receptor beta chains were read from a single sample in a study of blood T cell repertoires in COVID-19. Here immunoSEQ multiplex PCR was the method, and the copy in TCRdb shows in-frame clones only, minus some. The sample includes fewer than 120,000 clones, about 75% of them seen just once. Sequencing was done on a sample of peripheral blood. These receptors were obtained from a woman older than 75 with active or convalescent COVID-19. CDR3s leave out the opening cysteine and the closing phenylalanine or tryptophan.

V	J	CDR3
TRBV5-1	TRBJ1-2	ASSLAGNYGYT
TRBV18	TRBJ1-6	ASSRDRVGSPLH
TRBV7-2	TRBJ2-7	ASSSGTGPYEQY
TRBV18	TRBJ2-2	ASSPSVPTANTGELF
TRBV7-9	TRBJ1-2	ASSRRVNYGYT
TRBV5-5	TRBJ1-4	ASSQPLVRYFYCEKLF
TRBV3-1/TRBV3-2	TRBJ2-7	ASSQGRGAYEQY
TRBV19	TRBJ2-7	ASSPSDRVAYEQY
TRBV7-9	TRBJ1-3	ASSPWGQGAAGNTIY
TRBV7-9	TRBJ2-2	ASSLRLEDTGELF
TRBV5-6	TRBJ2-7	ASSLGGLVEDYEQY
TRBV29-1	TRBJ1-1	SVDPQGPGTEAF
TRBV29-1	TRBJ2-7	SVRGLSYEQY
TRBV7-9	TRBJ2-1	ATSTSGSYNEQF
TRBV6-4	TRBJ1-2	ASSDNIGYT
TRBV4-2	TRBJ2-7	ASSQAPGYEQY
TRBV29-1	TRBJ2-2	SVGTGETGELF
TRBV4-1	TRBJ2-5	ASSQARLVETQY
TRBV7-3	TRBJ2-7	ASSLYGSYEQY
TRBV18	TRBJ2-3	ASSRGTGGIDTQY
TRBV10-2	TRBJ1-1	ASITGVGTEAF
TRBV2	TRBJ2-2	ASSELAGVPGELF
TRBV7-8	TRBJ1-2	ASSPGQPNYGYT
TRBV29-1	TRBJ2-3	SAAPGQSTDTQY
TRBV10-3	TRBJ1-5	AISESRGTGQPQH